Presented here are 15 T cell receptor beta chains from one specimen sequenced in a study of shared clonotypes between healthy human individuals. Data came from immunoSEQ multiplex PCR; TCRdb stores just in-frame clones and leaves some out. Of 500,000 to 550,000 clones in the sample, about 96% were seen once. The sequenced material came from naive CD4+ T cells sorted from blood. Stated subset: CD45RA+ positively selected. These TCRs come from a woman aged 30 to 39 in good health.

The chain is built from TRBV5-1 and TRBJ2-7, with 12 bases that match TRBD1. The junction had 10 bases not matched to a gene; V was cut back by 8 bases and J by 7 bases. The CDR3 spans 14 residues. Germline V gene lookup returns CDR1 SGHRS and CDR2 YFSETQ. The CDR3 DNA is TGCGCCAGTGGAACGGGACAGGGGGCGGGAGAGCAGTACTTC. It translates to CASGTGQGAGEQYF.

The J gene is TRBJ2-7, the V gene TRBV11-2; a weak D match, TRBD1 (6 bases). Trimming took 7 bases from V and 6 from J, leaving 10 bases between them. Germline-derived CDR1 and CDR2 are SGHAT and FQNNGV. The CDR3 length is 11 residues. The CDR3 loop is CASTRGREQYF. Written as DNA, the CDR3 is TGTGCCAGCACCAGGGGTCGCGAGCAGTACTTC.

V and J are TRBV5-1 and TRBJ2-5; D not certain. V was cut by 2 bases and J by 1 base, with 9 bases left in between. Germline V gene lookup returns CDR1 SGHRS and CDR2 YFSETQ. The CDR3 has 14 residues. This CDR3 reads CASSLRHPQETQYF. The CDR3 DNA reads as TGCGCCAGCAGCTTAAGACACCCCCAAGAGACCCAGTACTTC.

Notes on this clone: Other DNA sequences in the sample encode the same CDR3. V gene TRBV5-1 combines with J gene TRBJ2-2; D uncertain. Trimming cost V 0 bases and J 0 bases, with 3 bases left between them. Germline assignment: CDR1 SGHRS and CDR2 YFSETQ. CDR3 length: 14 amino acids. CDR3 loop: CASSLAANTGELFF. CDR3 DNA sequence: TGCGCCAGCAGCTTGGCCGCGAACACCGGGGAGCTGTTTTTT.

The count of this clone is one. The V call is TRBV5-1, the J call TRBJ2-7, with TRBD1 matching over 7 bases. V gave up 2 bases and J gave up 2 bases; unmatched junction bases: 7. The CDR3 covers 15 residues. The germline V gene encodes CDR1 SGHRS and CDR2 YFSETQ. The CDR3, as DNA: TGCGCCAGCAGCTTCAGACAGGGCAAGACCTACGAGCAGTACTTC. It is translated as CASSFRQGKTYEQYF.

The V call is TRBV19, the J call TRBJ1-5; D unclear. The ends were cut back, 3 bases at V and 12 bases at J, with 15 bases in the middle. This CDR3 has 13 residues. Germline V gene lookup returns CDR1 LNHDA and CDR2 SQIVND (reference sequence). CDR3 DNA sequence: TGTGCCAGTAGTATCGACCCAGCGTATCTCCAGCATTTT. Amino acid sequence: CASSIDPAYLQHF.

V and J are TRBV2 and TRBJ2-3; D not certain. The CDR3 consists of 12 residues. Trimming removed 7 bases at V and 2 bases at J, with 7 bases between. Germline V CDR1 and CDR2: SNHLY, FYNNEI. The CDR3 is CASTRHTDTQYF. The DNA for the CDR3 is TGTGCCAGCACTCGACACACAGATACGCAGTATTTT.

This chain connects TRBV9 to TRBJ2-7; 13 bases agree with TRBD2. CDR1 SGDLS and CDR2 YYNGEE come from the germline V gene. CDR3 length equals 18 residues. After removal of 0 bases from V and 2 bases from J, the junction contained 8 bases not matched to a gene. The CDR3 loop is CASSVGTSGRSVTYEQYF. For the CDR3, the DNA is TGTGCCAGCAGCGTAGGGACTAGCGGGAGATCAGTTACCTACGAGCAGTACTTC.

The V gene is TRBV5-5, the J gene TRBJ1-1; D gene ambiguous. The CDR3 is 14 residues long. Trimming took off 4 bases at V and 1 base at J, with 11 bases between the two ends. Germline assignment: CDR1 SGHKS and CDR2 YYEKEE (reference sequence). CDR3 loop: CASSPMDQNTEAFF. CDR3 in DNA: TGTGCCAGCAGCCCGATGGATCAGAACACTGAAGCTTTCTTT.

The chain has TRBV5-1 and TRBJ2-5; no clear D gene. Trimming left V 1 base short and J 4 bases short, with 8 bases between. The germline V gene encodes CDR1 SGHRS and CDR2 YFSETQ. The CDR3 has 13 residues. The CDR3 DNA sequence: TGCGCCAGCAGCTTGTTAGTTGGAGAGACCCAGTACTTC. Protein: CASSLLVGETQYF.

The rearrangement joins TRBV2 to TRBJ2-3; 9 positions match TRBD1. There are 15 residues in the CDR3. CDR1 SNHLY and CDR2 FYNNEI come from the germline V gene. V dropped 6 bases and J dropped 0; count of bases not matched to a gene: 4. The CDR3 loop reads CASSLQGASTDTQYF. The CDR3 DNA sequence: TGTGCCAGCAGCCTACAGGGGGCAAGCACAGATACGCAGTATTTT. Drawing the rest from reference TRBV2 and TRBJ2-3, the complete variable domain is EPEVTQTPSHQVTQMGQEVILRCVPISNHLYFYWYRQILGQKVEFLVSFYNNEISEKSEIFDDQFSVERPDGSNFTLKIRSTKLEDSAMYFCASSLQGASTDTQYFGPGTRLTVL.

This clone was seen only once. V usage is TRBV5-5 and J usage is TRBJ2-5; 7 bases fit TRBD1. V gave up 0 bases and J gave up 5 bases; unmatched junction bases: 10. Germline V gene data show CDR1 as SGHKS and CDR2 as YYEKEE (reference sequence). CDR3 length equals 16 residues. The CDR3 sequence is CASSLADQGVVETQYF. The CDR3 DNA follows: TGTGCCAGCAGCTTGGCAGACCAGGGGGTGGTGGAGACCCAGTACTTC.

This chain uses TRBV7-6 with TRBJ2-5, with 7 bases matching TRBD1. Germline V CDR1 and CDR2: SGHVS, FNYEAQ. V was pared by 6 bases and J by 4 bases, with 8 bases of the junction left unmatched. This CDR3 spans 14 amino acids. Written as DNA, the CDR3 is TGTGCCAGCAGTTACGCCGGGACAGCAGAGACCCAGTACTTC. Amino acid sequence: CASSYAGTAETQYF. Looking up the rest from reference TRBV7-6 and TRBJ2-5 gives the full variable domain: GAGVSQSPRYKVTKRGQDVALRCDPISGHVSLYWYRQALGQGPEFLTYFNYEAQQDKSGLPNDRFSAERPEGSISTLTIQRTEQRDSAMYRCASSYAGTAETQYFGPGTRLLVL.

The V call is TRBV18, the J call TRBJ2-6; D uncertain. The CDR3 covers 16 residues. V was clipped by 10 bases and J by 0 bases, with 16 bases between them. CDR1 is KGHSH, CDR2 LQKENI, per germline. This chain's CDR3 is CATPAASTSGANVLTF. The CDR3 DNA sequence: TGTGCCACCCCCGCGGCAAGCACCTCTGGGGCCAACGTCCTGACTTTC.

A few counts support this clone. This chain connects TRBV2 to TRBJ2-7, with TRBD2 as a possible D gene (6 bases). V lost 7 bases and J lost 4, with 8 bases in between. CDR3 length equals 11 residues. Germline V gives CDR1 SNHLY, CDR2 FYNNEI. The CDR3 sequence is CASNREYEQYF. In nucleotides, the CDR3 is TGTGCCAGCAATCGGGAGTACGAGCAGTACTTC.